A single sample is the source of the 22 T cell receptor beta chains below, sequenced in a study of cytomegalovirus exposure and HLA in healthy donors. PCR used 60 Vbeta primers and 13 Jbeta primers. Method: immunoSEQ multiplex PCR; TCRdb's copy keeps in-frame clones and lacks some. This table has 130,000 to 150,000 clones, around 84% appearing once. The sample was PBMCs. The receptors shown here come from a boy aged 2-15 years in good health and CMV-seronegative.

This clone occurred a few times. V gene TRBV15 combines with J gene TRBJ1-1, with TRBD1 matching 9 bases. J lost 5 bases, V lost 0 bases, and 4 bases had no gene match. Germline V CDR1 and CDR2: LNHNV, YYDKDF (reference sequence). This CDR3 is built from 15 residues. The CDR3 spells CATSRDKGQGTEAFF. The CDR3 nucleotides read TGTGCCACCAGCAGAGATAAAGGACAGGGGACTGAAGCTTTCTTT.

The genes are TRBV5-1 and TRBJ2-1; TRBD2 agrees at 7 bases. After removal of 0 bases from V and 7 bases from J, the junction contained 7 bases not matched to a gene. The V gene's germline CDR1 is SGHRS and CDR2 YFSETQ. The CDR3 extends over 15 amino acids. The CDR3 DNA reads as TGCGCCAGCAGCTTGGGGGGGGGAGTTGTGAATGAGCAGTTCTTC. This translates into CASSLGGGVVNEQFF. Using reference TRBV5-1 and TRBJ2-1 for the parts outside the CDR3, the full variable domain is KAGVTQTPRYLIKTRGQQVTLSCSPISGHRSVSWYQQTPGQGLQFLFEYFSETQRNKGNFPGRFSGRQFSNSRSEMNVSTLELGDSALYLCASSLGGGVVNEQFFGPGTRLTVL.

V is TRBV5-6 and J is TRBJ2-1; weak D call: TRBD2 (5 bases). The length of the CDR3 is 14 residues. The V end was cut by 0 bases, the J end by 7 bases, with 11 bases between. Germline values: CDR1 SGHDT, CDR2 YYEEEE. CDR3 protein: CASSLVSGVNEQFF. The CDR3 region has the DNA TGTGCCAGCAGCTTGGTATCCGGGGTGAATGAGCAGTTCTTC. Filled out from reference TRBV5-6 and TRBJ2-1, the complete variable domain reads DAGVTQSPTHLIKTRGQQVTLRCSPKSGHDTVSWYQQALGQGPQFIFQYYEEEERQRGNFPDRFSGHQFPNYSSELNVNALLLGDSALYLCASSLVSGVNEQFFGPGTRLTVL.

The V and J genes are TRBV29-1 and TRBJ2-3; D is undetermined. The ends were cut back, 7 bases at V and 2 bases at J, with 10 bases in the middle. This CDR3 contains 12 residues. From germline, CDR1 is SQVTM and CDR2 ANQGSEA. The CDR3 is CSAVSDTDTQYF. The CDR3 DNA follows: TGCAGCGCTGTGTCAGACACAGATACGCAGTATTTT.

The chain combines TRBV7-3 with TRBJ1-4, with D possibly being TRBD1 (5 bases). The germline CDR1 and CDR2 sequences are SGHTA and FQGTGA. Trimming cost V 1 base and J 6 bases, with 21 bases left between them. The CDR3 runs to 18 residues. Here the CDR3 DNA reads TGTGCCAGCAGCTTAAGACAGATCCTGACCAGGAGGGATGAAAAACTGTTTTTT. Translating it yields CASSLRQILTRRDEKLFF.

The CDR3 nucleotides read TGTGCCAGCTCAACCGTGGGCTCCGGAAACACCATATATTTT. Translating it yields CASSTVGSGNTIYF. V is TRBV18 and J is TRBJ1-3; D gene ambiguous. V was clipped by 5 bases and J by 4 bases, with 12 bases between them. This CDR3 region has 14 residues. Germline V gene lookup returns CDR1 KGHSH and CDR2 LQKENI.

This chain connects TRBV4-1 to TRBJ2-5; D call uncertain. The CDR3 runs 15 residues. The V gene lost 0 bases and the J gene lost 5 bases, with 13 bases spanning the gap. Germline CDR1 and CDR2: MGHRA and YSYEKL. The CDR3 nucleotides read TGCGCCAGCAGCCAAGAGCCCCGAGCTGCGGAGACCCAGTACTTC. Protein sequence: CASSQEPRAAETQYF.

The chain links TRBV5-1 to TRBJ2-2, with D possibly matching TRBD1 (5 bases). Per the germline V gene, CDR1 is SGHRS and CDR2 is YFSETQ. V lost 6 bases, J lost 1 base, and 7 bases lay in between. The CDR3 spans 13 residues. In DNA form, the CDR3 reads TGCGCCAGCAAAGGACAGAACACCGGGGAGCTGTTTTTT. Translation: CASKGQNTGELFF. The complete variable domain, with remaining parts taken from reference TRBV5-1 and TRBJ2-2, reads KAGVTQTPRYLIKTRGQQVTLSCSPISGHRSVSWYQQTPGQGLQFLFEYFSETQRNKGNFPGRFSGRQFSNSRSEMNVSTLELGDSALYLCASKGQNTGELFFGEGSRLTVL.

The V call is TRBV4-1, the J call TRBJ1-4; D perhaps matches TRBD1 (6 bases). V was cut by 0 bases and J by 7 bases, with 15 bases left in between. The CDR3 is 16 residues long. Germline V lookup: CDR1 MGHRA, CDR2 YSYEKL. For the CDR3, the DNA is TGCGCCAGCAGCCAAGAAACGGGGGGGGCGCCTGAAAAACTGTTTTTT. Translated, it gives CASSQETGGAPEKLFF.

Only a few counts were recorded for this clone. This rearrangement joins TRBV5-4 to TRBJ2-7; TRBD1 aligns across 9 bases. The CDR3 loop spans 17 amino acids. Trimming cost V 4 bases and J 3 bases; bases outside gene matches: 14. CDR1 is SGHNT and CDR2 is YYREEE in the germline V gene (reference sequence). CDR3 coding DNA: TGTGCCAGCAGCCTCGGGACAGGGATTCTTGTCGTCTACGAGCAGTACTTC. Encoded protein: CASSLGTGILVVYEQYF.

This chain links TRBV7-8 with TRBJ2-1; the D gene is possibly TRBD2 (5 bases). V lost 2 bases to trimming and J lost 7 bases, with 12 bases between them. The CDR3 is 14 amino acids. CDR1 and CDR2 from the germline V gene are SGHVS and FQNEAQ. The CDR3 DNA reads TGTGCCAGCAGCTTACAACCCGGGGTGAATGAGCAGTTCTTC. Translating gives CASSLQPGVNEQFF.

This clone was detected once. The chain employs TRBV13 and TRBJ1-1; possible D gene TRBD1, 5 bases. Germline CDR1 is PRHDT and CDR2 is FYEKMQ (reference sequence). The CDR3 extends over 16 amino acids. Deletions cut 5 bases from V and 5 bases from J, with 21 bases between. The CDR3, as DNA: TGTGCCAGCAGCATCCGGGACCCTCGGGAGAGTACTGAAGCTTTCTTT. Its translation is CASSIRDPRESTEAFF.

The chain is built from TRBV28 and TRBJ2-1; perhaps TRBD2 as D (5 bases). V was cut by 5 bases and J by 4 bases, with 18 bases left in between. The CDR3 covers 16 residues. CDR1 is MDHEN and CDR2 is SYDVKM in the germline V gene. The CDR3 loop reads CASSAPRAPPYNEQFF. For the CDR3, the DNA is TGTGCCAGCAGTGCCCCGCGGGCTCCCCCGTACAATGAGCAGTTCTTC.

Of note for this clone: The junction differs from germline at one of its ends, possibly a read error. The CDR3 region is CSSSLRWRPNDTGELFF. The CDR3 DNA follows: TGTTCCAGCAGCCTTAGATGGCGGCCTAATGACACCGGGGAGCTGTTTTTT. The rearrangement joins TRBV7-9 to TRBJ2-2; the D is unclear. Germline V gives CDR1 SEHNR, CDR2 FQNEAQ (reference sequence). The CDR3 is 17 amino acids.

The chain links TRBV9 to TRBJ2-1; 9 bases match TRBD1. V was pared by 8 bases and J by 9 bases, with 12 bases of the junction left unmatched. Germline CDR1 is SGDLS and CDR2 is YYNGEE. CDR3 length: 14 amino acids. In nucleotides, the CDR3 is TGTGCCAGTAAACCGGGACAGGGTTTAGGTGAGCAGTTCTTC. This codes for CASKPGQGLGEQFF.

V usage is TRBV13 and J usage is TRBJ2-5, with 8 bases lining up with TRBD2. The germline gives CDR1 PRHDT, CDR2 FYEKMQ (reference sequence). The CDR3 extends over 14 amino acids. J gave up 1 base and V 5 bases, and 3 bases lay outside the gene matches. The CDR3 spells CASSQSGGQETQYF. CDR3 nucleotides: TGTGCCAGCAGCCAGAGCGGGGGCCAAGAGACCCAGTACTTC.

The chain combines TRBV19 with TRBJ2-2, with TRBD2 identical over 9 bases. CDR3 size: 15 residues. Trimming cost V 7 bases and J 1 base; bases outside gene matches: 4. Germline V lookup: CDR1 LNHDA, CDR2 SQIVND (reference sequence). The CDR3 DNA sequence: TGTGCCAGTACCCCAGCGGGAGGGAACACCGGGGAGCTGTTTTTT. Translating it yields CASTPAGGNTGELFF.

The CDR3 DNA reads TGCGCCAGCAGCTTGGCCGCCGACAGGGGGTTCTACGAGCAGTACTTC. Protein product: CASSLAADRGFYEQYF. The chain combines TRBV5-1 with TRBJ2-7; TRBD1 aligns across 9 bases. The CDR3 totals 16 residues. Germline CDR1 reads SGHRS; CDR2 reads YFSETQ. V dropped 0 bases and J dropped 3; count of bases not matched to a gene: 7. Supplemented by reference TRBV5-1 and TRBJ2-7, the full variable domain reads KAGVTQTPRYLIKTRGQQVTLSCSPISGHRSVSWYQQTPGQGLQFLFEYFSETQRNKGNFPGRFSGRQFSNSRSEMNVSTLELGDSALYLCASSLAADRGFYEQYFGPGTRLTVT.

The chain links TRBV28 to TRBJ1-2; TRBD1 is a possible D gene (5 bases). Germline V gene lookup returns CDR1 MDHEN and CDR2 SYDVKM. V was clipped by 5 bases and J by 6 bases, with 25 bases between them. The CDR3 totals 17 residues. The CDR3 region is CASSPDSDRRPVHGYTF. CDR3 sequence (DNA): TGTGCCAGCAGTCCAGACAGTGACCGGCGCCCCGTCCATGGCTACACCTTC.

The rearrangement links TRBV15 to TRBJ2-2; D ambiguous. The CDR3 extends over 13 amino acids. Trimming pared 0 bases from V and 7 bases from J, leaving 6 bases between. Looked up from germline, CDR1 is LNHNV and CDR2 is YYDKDF (reference sequence). The CDR3 sequence is CATSRDYYGELFF. In DNA form, the CDR3 reads TGTGCCACCAGCAGAGATTATTACGGGGAGCTGTTTTTT.

The genes are TRBV6-5 and TRBJ1-5, with D perhaps TRBD1 (6 bases). This CDR3 contains 15 residues. Germline V CDR1 and CDR2: MNHEY, SVGAGI. Trimming shortened V by 5 bases and J by 5 bases, and 16 bases separated the two germline ends. The CDR3 region is CASSRALGGDQPQHF. The CDR3 DNA is TGTGCCAGCAGTCGAGCCTTAGGGGGTGATCAGCCCCAGCATTTT.

CDR3 nucleotides: TGTGCCAGCAGGGTTGACAGGGACCTCCACGCTGAAGCTTTCTTT. Translating gives CASRVDRDLHAEAFF. This chain joins TRBV7-9 and TRBJ1-1; 7 bases fit TRBD1. From germline, CDR1 is SEHNR and CDR2 FQNEAQ (reference sequence). V lost 6 bases to trimming and J lost 6 bases; unmatched junction nucleotides: 13. The CDR3 loop spans 15 amino acids.